Each of the 20 T cell receptor beta chains below was sequenced from the same sample in a study of cytomegalovirus exposure and HLA in healthy donors. The PCR ran on 60 Vbeta and 13 Jbeta primers. The repertoire was sequenced with immunoSEQ multiplex PCR; TCRdb's copy has only in-frame clones and lacks some. Here the sample spans 90,000 to 120,000 clones, 65% to 85% being singletons. The sequenced material came from PBMCs. The receptors come from a man aged 30 to 45 in good health and CMV-seronegative.

The V and J genes are TRBV15 and TRBJ2-5; 8 bases map to TRBD1. Trimming took 1 base from V and 2 from J; bases not matched to a gene: 3. CDR3 length equals 15 residues. Germline-derived CDR1 and CDR2 are LNHNV and YYDKDF (reference sequence). CDR3 loop: CATSRGHRGQETQYF. CDR3 DNA sequence: TGTGCCACCAGCAGAGGGCACAGGGGGCAAGAGACCCAGTACTTC.

The chain has TRBV5-1 and TRBJ2-1; D is perhaps TRBD2 (7 bases). In germline, CDR1 is SGHRS, CDR2 YFSETQ. The CDR3 sequence is 16 residues long. Deletions cut 3 bases from V and 2 bases from J, with 15 bases between. In DNA form, the CDR3 reads TGCGCCAGCAGCTCCGCCCCGCGGGGGCCCTACAATGAGCAGTTCTTC. Its protein is CASSSAPRGPYNEQFF.

This rearrangement joins TRBV15 to TRBJ2-3; weak D call: TRBD2 (6 bases). V was clipped by 1 base and J by 1 base, with 12 bases between them. The germline V gene encodes CDR1 LNHNV and CDR2 YYDKDF (reference sequence). This CDR3 has 16 residues. Here the CDR3 reads CATSRGLGGGTDTQYF. CDR3 bases: TGTGCCACCAGCAGAGGGTTGGGCGGGGGCACAGATACGCAGTATTTT.

The chain is built from TRBV5-1 and TRBJ2-1, with 9 bases that match TRBD2. The germline gives CDR1 SGHRS, CDR2 YFSETQ. After removal of 0 bases from V and 6 bases from J, the junction contained 7 bases not matched to a gene. The CDR3 sequence is 16 residues long. CDR3 nucleotides: TGCGCCAGCAGCTTGGCCTTAGCGGGGGCTGGCAATGAGCAGTTCTTC. It translates to CASSLALAGAGNEQFF. The complete variable domain, with remaining parts taken from reference TRBV5-1 and TRBJ2-1, reads KAGVTQTPRYLIKTRGQQVTLSCSPISGHRSVSWYQQTPGQGLQFLFEYFSETQRNKGNFPGRFSGRQFSNSRSEMNVSTLELGDSALYLCASSLALAGAGNEQFFGPGTRLTVL.

The rearrangement joins TRBV7-9 to TRBJ2-7, with D possibly TRBD2 on 6 matching bases. Germline V gene lookup returns CDR1 SEHNR and CDR2 FQNEAQ (reference sequence). V lost 5 bases, J lost 5 bases, and 13 bases lay in between. This CDR3 spans 13 amino acids. The CDR3 reads CASSLGRGDEQYF. The CDR3 DNA reads as TGTGCCAGCAGCCTGGGGCGCGGGGACGAGCAGTACTTC.

This chain links TRBV7-3 with TRBJ1-5, with D perhaps TRBD1 (5 bases). The V end was cut by 5 bases, the J end by 4 bases, with 21 bases between. Germline loops: CDR1 SGHTA, CDR2 FQGTGA. The CDR3 is 17 amino acids. The CDR3 DNA reads as TGTGCCAGCAGCCCACCCGGGGGGGGGTTACGAAATCAGCCCCAGCATTTT. This codes for CASSPPGGGLRNQPQHF. Filled out from reference TRBV7-3 and TRBJ1-5, the complete variable domain reads GAGVSQTPSNKVTEKGKYVELRCDPISGHTALYWYRQSLGQGPEFLIYFQGTGAADDSGLPNDRFFAVRPEGSVSTLKIQRTERGDSAVYLCASSPPGGGLRNQPQHFGDGTRLSIL.

V and J are TRBV5-4 and TRBJ2-3; 7 positions match TRBD2. The V gene end was trimmed by 0 bases and the J gene end by 4 bases; junction bases not matched to a gene: 5. The CDR3 consists of 15 residues. Germline CDR1 is SGHNT and CDR2 is YYREEE (reference sequence). The CDR3 loop reads CASSLVLRESDTQYF. Written as DNA, the CDR3 is TGTGCCAGCAGCTTGGTTTTGCGGGAGTCAGATACGCAGTATTTT. Filled out from reference TRBV5-4 and TRBJ2-3, the complete variable domain reads ETGVTQSPTHLIKTRGQQVTLRCSSQSGHNTVSWYQQALGQGPQFIFQYYREEENGRGNFPPRFSGLQFPNYSSELNVNALELDDSALYLCASSLVLRESDTQYFGPGTRLTVL.

This clone was seen many times. The chain combines TRBV25-1 with TRBJ1-6; D is unclear. This CDR3 region has 15 residues. V lost 2 bases and J 7 bases, leaving 12 bases between the germline ends. CDR1 is MGHDK, CDR2 SYGVNS, per germline. The CDR3 reads CASSENLDGNSPLHF. The CDR3 DNA reads TGTGCCAGCAGTGAAAATCTAGACGGGAATTCACCCCTCCACTTT.

V gene TRBV28 combines with J gene TRBJ1-3; no clear D gene. CDR1 and CDR2 from the germline V gene are MDHEN and SYDVKM. This CDR3 is built from 16 residues. Trimming pared 5 bases from V and 0 bases from J, leaving 14 bases between. In DNA, the CDR3 is TGTGCCAGCAGTCCCCGCGGCGGAAGCTCTGGAAACACCATATATTTT. Translating it yields CASSPRGGSSGNTIYF.

This clone was counted once. The chain employs TRBV29-1 and TRBJ2-3, with D possibly TRBD1 on 5 matching bases. Trimming took 8 bases from V and 3 from J, leaving 12 bases between them. CDR3 length: 12 amino acids. Per germline, CDR1 SQVTM and CDR2 ANQGSEA. CDR3 coding DNA: TGCAGCACCAGCAGGGCGACAGATACGCAGTATTTT. Protein product: CSTSRATDTQYF.

This sequence joins TRBV11-2 and TRBJ2-1; D may be TRBD2 (5 bases). V lost 6 bases, J lost 5 bases, and 14 bases lay in between. Germline loops: CDR1 SGHAT, CDR2 FQNNGV. There are 14 residues in the CDR3. The CDR3 DNA sequence: TGTGCCAGCAGTCCCCCCGGGGTAGACAATGAGCAGTTCTTC. As protein: CASSPPGVDNEQFF.

This chain joins TRBV23-1 and TRBJ2-3; the D is unclear. TRBV23-1 is an ORF for which the function is uncertain. V was pared by 6 bases and J by 7 bases, with 20 bases between. The CDR3 is 15 residues long. CDR3 loop: CASSLKMQEKYTQYF. The CDR3 DNA reads TGCGCCAGCAGCCTAAAAATGCAGGAAAAATATACGCAGTATTTT.

The chain employs TRBV6-1 and TRBJ2-1; 14 bases are a match to TRBD2. The CDR3 sequence is 19 residues long. The ends lost 4 bases at V and 6 bases at J; junction bases unmatched: 14. Germline V lookup: CDR1 MNHNS, CDR2 SASEGT. The CDR3 nucleotides are TGTGCCAGCAGTGCCTTCGGACTAGCGGGGGGCCAGAGGGGCAATGAGCAGTTCTTC. This encodes CASSAFGLAGGQRGNEQFF.

The chain joins TRBV4-1 to TRBJ1-4; D possibly corresponds to TRBD1 (5 bases). Germline CDR1 and CDR2: MGHRA and YSYEKL. There are 14 residues in the CDR3. V was clipped by 2 bases and J by 7 bases, with 11 bases between them. The DNA of the CDR3 is TGCGCCAGCAGCCAACAGGGTGTTACTGAAAAACTGTTTTTT. Translating gives CASSQQGVTEKLFF.

This CDR3 reads CASSFKGLLYEQYF. The DNA for the CDR3 is TGTGCCAGCAGCTTCAAGGGACTGCTCTACGAGCAGTACTTC. This sequence joins TRBV11-2 and TRBJ2-7; D is possibly TRBD2 (6 bases). This CDR3 is 14 amino acids long. Germline loops: CDR1 SGHAT, CDR2 FQNNGV. Trimming took 3 bases from V and 3 from J, leaving 12 bases between them.

This chain connects TRBV7-2 to TRBJ2-7; 10 bases are a match to TRBD1. The CDR3 runs 15 residues. V gave up 4 bases and J gave up 2 bases; unmatched junction bases: 5. The germline CDR1 and CDR2 sequences are SGHTA and FQGNSA. As DNA, the CDR3 is TGTGCCAGCAGCTATGGGACAGGGGAAACCTACGAGCAGTACTTC. Its protein product is CASSYGTGETYEQYF.

This clone was observed a handful of times. The chain combines TRBV4-2 with TRBJ2-3; a possible D gene is TRBD2 (7 bases). There are 17 residues in the CDR3. Germline CDR1 LGHNA, CDR2 YNFKEQ. V was shortened by 0 bases and J by 4 bases, with 17 bases between the two germline ends. CDR3 DNA sequence: TGTGCCAGCAGCCAAGATCGAGAGGGGGGGCCTTCAGATACGCAGTATTTT. This sequence encodes CASSQDREGGPSDTQYF.

The chain has TRBV7-3 and TRBJ2-7; D may be TRBD1 (6 bases). Deletions cut 5 bases from V and 9 bases from J, with 17 bases between. Looked up from germline, CDR1 is SGHTA and CDR2 is FQGTGA. CDR3 length: 13 amino acids. This CDR3 reads CASSPGDILRQYF. In nucleotides, the CDR3 is TGTGCCAGCAGCCCTGGGGACATATTGCGGCAGTACTTC. Full variable domain (outside the CDR3, taken from reference TRBV7-3 and TRBJ2-7): GAGVSQTPSNKVTEKGKYVELRCDPISGHTALYWYRQSLGQGPEFLIYFQGTGAADDSGLPNDRFFAVRPEGSVSTLKIQRTERGDSAVYLCASSPGDILRQYFGPGTRLTVT.

The gene calls are TRBV7-9 and TRBJ1-5, with TRBD1 as a possible D gene (6 bases). CDR1 SEHNR and CDR2 FQNEAQ come from the germline V gene (reference sequence). The length of the CDR3 is 15 residues. Trimming took off 1 base at V and 3 bases at J, with 10 bases between the two ends. The CDR3 sequence is CASSLDREDNQPQHF. The CDR3 DNA is TGTGCCAGCAGCTTAGACAGGGAAGACAATCAGCCCCAGCATTTT.

This clone was detected only once. The gene calls are TRBV2 and TRBJ1-6, with 11 bases identical to TRBD1. CDR1 SNHLY and CDR2 FYNNEI come from the germline V gene. With 7 bases clipped from V and 9 bases from J, the junction kept 11 bases outside the gene matches. The CDR3 runs to 16 residues. The CDR3 bases are TGTGCCAGCACCCCGGACTGGACAGGGGGCCGTTCACCCCTCCACTTT. It specifies CASTPDWTGGRSPLHF.